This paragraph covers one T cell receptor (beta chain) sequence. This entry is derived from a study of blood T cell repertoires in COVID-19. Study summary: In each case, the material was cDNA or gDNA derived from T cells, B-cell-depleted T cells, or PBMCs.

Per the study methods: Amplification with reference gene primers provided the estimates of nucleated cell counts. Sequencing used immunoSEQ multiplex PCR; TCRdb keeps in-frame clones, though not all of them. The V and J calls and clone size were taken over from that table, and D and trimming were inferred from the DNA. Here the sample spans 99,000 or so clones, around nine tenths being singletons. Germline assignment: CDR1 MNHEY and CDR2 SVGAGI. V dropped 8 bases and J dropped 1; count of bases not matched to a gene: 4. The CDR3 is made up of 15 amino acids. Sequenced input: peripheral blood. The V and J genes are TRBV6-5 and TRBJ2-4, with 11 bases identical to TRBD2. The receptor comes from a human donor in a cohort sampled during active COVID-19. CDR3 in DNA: TGTGCCAGCGTACTAGCGGGAGATGCCAAAAACATTCAGTACTTC. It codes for CASVLAGDAKNIQYF.